Listed below are T cell receptor beta chains from one sample, sequenced in a study of vaccination and CD4 T cells after COVID-19. TCRdb used MiXCR to reprocess the PCR reads, holding one entry per CDR3 protein. The table records some 20,000 distinct CDR3 sequences, about 44% of them present only once. Their recognized antigens are unknown. The source material was CD4+ T cells from blood, cultured in vitro, sampled before SARS-CoV-2 vaccination. Receptor source: a human donor who had recovered from COVID-19. Each CDR3 is given with its conserved first and last residue. The D gene is left open where the match is weak. The size entry is marked missing in some rows and otherwise reads once, few, many or a size class.

CDR3 protein	CDR3 DNA	clone size	V gene	J gene	D gene	CDR3 length
CSVVGGSSGNTIYF	TGCAGCGTTGTGGGGGGATCATCTGGAAACACCATATATTTT	once	TRBV29-1	TRBJ1-3	NA	14
CATSRDQTGETQYF	TGTGCCACCAGCAGAGACCAGACAGGGGAGACCCAGTACTTC	few	TRBV15	TRBJ2-5	TRBD1	14
CASSQARDRLFTDTQYF	TGCGCCAGCAGCCAGGCCCGGGACAGGTTATTCACAGATACGCAGTATTTT	once	TRBV4-1	TRBJ2-3	TRBD1	17
CASSESGYGSYNSPLHF	TGTGCCAGCAGTGAATCCGGGTATGGCTCCTATAATTCACCCCTCCACTTT	NA	TRBV2	TRBJ1-6	NA	17
CASSPSDWTPLHF	TGTGCCAGCAGTCCTTCGGACTGGACACCCCTCCACTTT	few	TRBV6-1	TRBJ1-6	NA	13
CASSGARPNTEAFF	TGTGCCAGTAGTGGGGCAAGGCCGAACACTGAAGCTTTCTTT	NA	TRBV19	TRBJ1-1	NA	14
CASSPGQWGTEAFF	TGTGCCAGCAGCCCGGGACAGTGGGGCACTGAAGCTTTCTTT	NA	TRBV6-2/TRBV6-3	TRBJ1-1	TRBD1	14
CASSKEYTEAFF	TGTGCCAGCAGCAAAGAATACACTGAAGCTTTCTTT	few	TRBV6-1	TRBJ1-1	NA	12
CASSFRGPGEAFF	TGTGCCAGCAGCTTCAGGGGGCCTGGTGAAGCTTTCTTT	NA	TRBV7-9	TRBJ1-1	TRBD1	13
CASSLGLAASYEQYF	TGCGCCAGCAGCCTCGGACTAGCGGCGTCCTACGAGCAGTACTTC	NA	TRBV5-1	TRBJ2-7	TRBD2	15
CASSLAPGGDETQYF	TGTGCCAGCAGCTTGGCCCCAGGGGGAGACGAGACCCAGTACTTC	NA	TRBV5-4	TRBJ2-5	TRBD1	15
CASSLAGQAFYGYTF	TGTGCCAGCAGCTTAGCCGGACAGGCGTTCTATGGCTACACCTTC	NA	TRBV7-9	TRBJ1-2	TRBD1	15
CASSSGRISYNEQFF	TGTGCCAGCAGTTCTGGGAGAATCTCCTACAATGAGCAGTTCTTC	few	TRBV27	TRBJ2-1	NA	15
CASSSGTGVYGYTF	TGTGCCAGCAGTTCCGGGACTGGAGTCTATGGCTACACCTTC	few	TRBV6-5	TRBJ1-2	NA	14
CASSPTLGRTYGYTF	TGTGCCAGCAGTCCAACCCTCGGGAGGACCTATGGCTACACCTTC	NA	TRBV27	TRBJ1-2	NA	15
CASSTTRDVYF	TGTGCCAGCAGCACCACCCGGGACGTCTATTTT	few	TRBV2	TRBJ1-3	NA	11